Here is one T cell receptor beta chain with its context. Antigen: not known. These data belong to a study of OX40 agonist ivuxolimab in advanced cancers. Findings of the study overall: In the 0.1 to 3.0 mg/kg range, CD4+ and CD8+ blood T cells had expanded clonally by week 6.

Sequenced by immunoSEQ multiplex PCR; TCRdb stores in-frame clones only, minus some. The sample records 50,000 to 80,000 clones, under 90% being singletons. The starting material was CD4+ or CD8+ T cells sorted from blood, obtained in a trial of the OX40 agonist ivuxolimab. The receptor was derived from an adult with an advanced solid tumor such as melanoma, head and neck, liver or kidney cancer.

CDR3 region: CASSSYRGPGETQYF. For the CDR3, the DNA is TGTGCCAGCAGCTCTTACAGGGGGCCAGGGGAGACCCAGTACTTC. The chain joins TRBV9 to TRBJ2-5, with TRBD1 matching 9 bases. V lost 4 bases to trimming and J lost 5 bases; unmatched junction nucleotides: 9. CDR1 and CDR2 (germline): SGDLS, YYNGEE. This CDR3 is built from 15 residues. The variable domain in full, with the rest retrieved from reference TRBV9 and TRBJ2-5, is DSGVTQTPKHLITATGQRVTLRCSPRSGDLSVYWYQQSLDQGLQFLIQYYNGEERAKGNILERFSAQQFPDLHSELNLSSLELGDSALYFCASSSYRGPGETQYFGPGTRLLVL.